The 11 T cell receptor beta chains reported below all come from one sample, sequenced in a study of blood T cell repertoires in COVID-19. TCRdb's table, derived via immunoSEQ multiplex PCR, lists solely in-frame clones and lacks some. This sample has about 250,000 clones, with 65% to 90% found just once. The sequenced material came from PBMCs or T cells enriched from blood (not recorded which). These receptors were taken from a man in his forties who had recovered from COVID-19.

The rearrangement joins TRBV27 to TRBJ1-5; 9 positions match TRBD1. CDR3 length: 15 residues. Losses at the gene ends were 1 base for V and 3 bases for J; bases not matched to a gene: 1. Germline V gene lookup returns CDR1 MNHEY and CDR2 SMNVEV (reference sequence). The CDR3 nucleotides are TGTGCCAGCAGTTTATGGACAGGGGTCAATCAGCCCCAGCATTTT. This sequence encodes CASSLWTGVNQPQHF.

The rearrangement links TRBV6-5 to TRBJ2-3; 12 nucleotides agree with TRBD2. The CDR3 runs 15 residues. V was pared by 4 bases and J by 4 bases, with 3 bases of the junction left unmatched. Germline V gives CDR1 MNHEY, CDR2 SVGAGI. The CDR3 protein is CASSSGLAGSDTQYF. The CDR3 DNA reads as TGTGCCAGCAGTTCCGGACTAGCGGGGTCAGATACGCAGTATTTT.

V gene TRBV5-1 combines with J gene TRBJ2-7; the match to TRBD2 covers 13 bases. The germline CDR1 and CDR2 sequences are SGHRS and YFSETQ. V lost 3 bases and J lost 6; bases outside the gene matches: 9. The CDR3 is 16 residues long. The CDR3 protein is CASSSGGTSGIGEQYF. CDR3 sequence (DNA): TGCGCCAGCAGCTCTGGTGGGACTAGCGGGATTGGCGAGCAGTACTTC.

This clone was seen once. This chain connects TRBV20-1 to TRBJ1-5; 9 bases match TRBD1. CDR3 length: 16 amino acids. CDR1 is DFQATT and CDR2 is SNEGSKA in the germline V gene (reference sequence). Losses at the gene ends were 3 bases for V and 5 bases for J; bases not matched to a gene: 11. CDR3 sequence reads: CSASGVGTGQYQPQHF. The CDR3 DNA follows: TGCAGTGCTAGTGGGGTCGGGACAGGGCAATATCAGCCCCAGCATTTT.

This clone was found once. V usage is TRBV5-1 and J usage is TRBJ1-2, with TRBD1 identical over 9 bases. Germline lookup yields CDR1 SGHRS and CDR2 YFSETQ. J lost 8 bases, V lost 0 bases, and 5 bases had no gene match. CDR3 size: 14 residues. The CDR3 DNA sequence: TGCGCCAGCAGCTTGGCCGGACAGGGGCAGGGCTACACCTTC. Protein: CASSLAGQGQGYTF.

V gene TRBV5-1 combines with J gene TRBJ2-5, with no clear D. The CDR3 sequence is 11 residues long. Looked up from germline, CDR1 is SGHRS and CDR2 is YFSETQ. Trimming left V 4 bases short and J 3 bases short, with 4 bases between. The CDR3 region has the DNA TGCGCCAGCAGCGAGAAAGAGACCCAGTACTTC. This codes for CASSEKETQYF.

The V and J genes are TRBV27 and TRBJ2-1, with 11 bases matching TRBD1. The CDR3 runs to 17 residues. Germline-derived CDR1 and CDR2 are MNHEY and SMNVEV (reference sequence). V lost 5 bases and J lost 7; bases outside the gene matches: 13. The CDR3 loop reads CASSPLAGQGGKNEQFF. The CDR3 bases are TGTGCCAGCAGTCCACTGGCGGGACAGGGGGGGAAAAATGAGCAGTTCTTC.

The chain carries TRBV27 and TRBJ2-2, with TRBD1 matching over 8 bases. The CDR3 runs 13 residues. The V gene end was trimmed by 6 bases and the J gene end by 6 bases; junction bases not matched to a gene: 3. Per the germline V gene, CDR1 is MNHEY and CDR2 is SMNVEV (reference sequence). CDR3 nucleotides: TGTGCCAGCAGCGGGACAGGCGCCGGGGAGCTGTTTTTT. Amino acid sequence: CASSGTGAGELFF.

The rearrangement links TRBV12-3 or TRBV12-4 to TRBJ2-7, with D maybe TRBD1 (7 bases). The CDR3 sequence is 13 residues long. Trimming cost V 7 bases and J 4 bases, with 14 bases left between them. The CDR3 nucleotides are TGTGCCAGCAAGGCGGGACAGATTTACGAGCAGTACTTC. As protein: CASKAGQIYEQYF.

The chain employs TRBV7-2 and TRBJ1-5; D unresolved. With 1 base removed from V and 3 bases from J, the gap between germline ends came to 10 bases. This CDR3 comprises 15 residues. Germline CDR1 is SGHTA and CDR2 is FQGNSA. CDR3 sequence: CASSLDGATNQPQHF. CDR3 DNA sequence: TGTGCCAGCAGCTTAGACGGTGCCACCAATCAGCCCCAGCATTTT.

J is TRBJ2-2 and V is TRBV3-1 (or the pseudogene TRBV3-2), with 12 bases matching TRBD2. CDR3 length: 15 residues. J was trimmed by 7 bases and V by 7 bases; bases with no gene match: 7. Germline V gene lookup returns CDR1 LGHDT and CDR2 YNNKEL (reference sequence). This CDR3 is CASTPLAGGIGELFF. The CDR3 DNA reads as TGTGCCAGCACCCCACTAGCGGGAGGAATCGGGGAGCTGTTTTTT.